A single sample is the source of the 22 T cell receptor beta chains below, sequenced in a study of CD8+CD57+ T cells in acquired aplastic anemia (dated by TCRdb to the late 2010s). Flow cytometry had shown CD8+CD57+ cell expansion in the patients selected for sequencing. The run used an Illumina HiSeq 2000. TCR beta VDJ combination and CDR3 sequence profiling used genomic DNA as the template. Clones were called with MiXCR by TCRdb after fastp trimmed the public reads at Q25, and only in-frame beta chains were retained. Each entry merges the rows of one CDR3 protein and shows their most common DNA and genes. The sample contains a few hundred thousand distinct CDR3 sequences, under 65% of them found a single time. The ten largest make up roughly 1.3% of the sample. Input material: sorted CD4+, CD8+, or CD8+CD57+ T cells (not recorded which) from PBMCs. The origin of the receptors is a human donor with aplastic anemia.

V gene TRBV25-1 combines with J gene TRBJ1-6; perhaps TRBD1 as D (5 bases). Trimming removed 6 bases from V and 6 bases from J, with 18 bases in between. CDR3 length: 16 residues. CDR1 MGHDK and CDR2 SYGVNS come from the germline V gene. CDR3 sequence (DNA): TGTGCCAGCAGGGCCGGGGCAGCCACCGGTAATTCACCCCTCCACTTT. This translates into CASRAGAATGNSPLHF.

V is TRBV5-1 and J is TRBJ2-6; TRBD1 matches at 7 bases. The V gene's germline CDR1 is SGHRS and CDR2 YFSETQ. Trimming took 3 bases from V and 11 from J; bases not matched to a gene: 14. The length of the CDR3 is 16 residues. The CDR3 region is CASSSQGLEMIDVLTF. For the CDR3, the DNA is TGCGCCAGCAGCTCACAGGGGCTCGAGATGATCGACGTCCTGACTTTC.

In the case of this clonotype: One end of the junction is discordant with germline, which a read error may explain. The chain recombines TRBV9 with TRBJ2-1, with no clear D. CDR1 and CDR2 from the germline V gene are SGDLS and YYNGEE. The CDR3 sequence is 13 residues long. The CDR3 DNA is TGCGCCAGCAGTGAGTCTACGGGCGATGAGCAGTTCTTC. This sequence encodes CASSESTGDEQFF.

There are many counts of this clonotype. The V gene is TRBV6-5, the J gene TRBJ2-1; TRBD1 matches 7 bases. CDR1 is MNHEY, CDR2 SVGAGI, per germline. The CDR3 runs to 16 residues. The V and J ends lost 2 bases and 0 bases, in that order; junction bases with no gene match: 4. The CDR3 sequence is CASSYRQGFSYNEQFF. DNA for the CDR3: TGTGCCAGCAGTTACCGACAGGGCTTCTCCTACAATGAGCAGTTCTTC.

The chain carries TRBV20-1 and TRBJ2-5; 10 nucleotides match TRBD2. The CDR3 runs 12 residues. Germline CDR1 reads DFQATT; CDR2 reads SNEGSKA (reference sequence). The CDR3 bases are TGCGGAGCGGGGGGGGTAAAAGAGACCCAGTACTTC. Translating gives CGAGGVKETQYF.

The V call is TRBV7-2, the J call TRBJ2-7; D is uncertain. This CDR3 is built from 14 residues. In germline, CDR1 is SGHTA, CDR2 FQGNSA. V lost 6 bases to trimming and J lost 2 bases, with 14 bases between them. This CDR3 reads CASSQWGLTYEQYF. The CDR3 region has the DNA TGTGCCAGCAGTCAGTGGGGTTTGACCTACGAGCAGTACTTC.

This chain links TRBV18 with TRBJ1-2; D may be TRBD1 (5 bases). The V gene lost 3 bases and the J gene lost 4 bases, with 24 bases spanning the gap. Germline CDR1 KGHSH, CDR2 LQKENI. There are 18 residues in the CDR3. The CDR3 DNA is TGTGCCAGCTCACCCCAAGGGACGGGGCCAGTATCGGGCTATGGCTACACCTTC. Translated, it gives CASSPQGTGPVSGYGYTF.

The genes are TRBV7-9 and TRBJ1-1; no clear D. Germline-derived CDR1 and CDR2 are SEHNR and FQNEAQ (reference sequence). Trimming took 3 bases from V and 1 from J, leaving 6 bases between them. The CDR3 totals 13 residues. CDR3 in amino acids: CASSLTWNTEAFF. The CDR3 DNA follows: TGTGCCAGCAGCTTGACATGGAACACTGAAGCTTTCTTT.

This clonotype has just one count. The conserved phenylalanine or tryptophan is not found at the CDR3 terminus, so this likely reflects a read error. The CDR3 loop is CASHRPGTRNTGELFS. The CDR3 nucleotides read TGTGCCAGCCATCGACCCGGGACCAGAAACACCGGGGAGCTGTTTTCT. J is TRBJ2-2 and V is TRBV6-1; D may match TRBD1 or TRBD2 (5 bases each). This CDR3 has 16 residues. Germline V gene data show CDR1 as MNHNS and CDR2 as SASEGT. With 8 bases removed from V and 2 bases from J, the gap between germline ends came to 18 bases.

Remarks on this clonotype: The junction differs from germline at one of its ends, possibly a read error. This chain links TRBV5-1 with TRBJ2-5; perhaps TRBD1 as D (5 bases). Germline assignment: CDR1 SGHRS and CDR2 YFSETQ. CDR3 length: 14 residues. This chain's CDR3 is CASSLEVQGWAQYF. As DNA, the CDR3 is TGTGCCAGCAGCTTAGAGGTCCAGGGATGGGCCCAGTACTTC. Full variable domain (rest looked up from reference TRBV5-1 and TRBJ2-5): KAGVTQTPRYLIKTRGQQVTLSCSPISGHRSVSWYQQTPGQGLQFLFEYFSETQRNKGNFPGRFSGRQFSNSRSEMNVSTLELGDSALYLCASSLEVQGWAQYFGPGTRLLVL.

The CDR3 here is CASSWKLGGNNEQFF. In DNA form, the CDR3 reads TGTGCCAGCAGCTGGAAGTTGGGGGGGAACAATGAGCAGTTCTTC. The chain recombines TRBV5-4 with TRBJ2-1; 7 bases are a match to TRBD2. V lost 3 bases to trimming and J lost 5 bases; unmatched junction nucleotides: 8. Germline-derived CDR1 and CDR2 are SGHNT and YYREEE (reference sequence). The CDR3 has 15 amino acids.

This clonotype was observed many times. The CDR3 region is CASTVEWGGKYGYTF. The CDR3 nucleotides read TGCGCCAGCACCGTGGAGTGGGGGGGGAAGTATGGCTACACCTTC. V usage is TRBV5-1 and J usage is TRBJ1-2; weak D call: TRBD1 (5 bases). CDR1 is SGHRS, CDR2 YFSETQ, per germline. V dropped 6 bases and J dropped 5 bases, with 20 bases sitting between them. The CDR3 extends over 15 amino acids. Supplemented by reference TRBV5-1 and TRBJ1-2, the full variable domain reads KAGVTQTPRYLIKTRGQQVTLSCSPISGHRSVSWYQQTPGQGLQFLFEYFSETQRNKGNFPGRFSGRQFSNSRSEMNVSTLELGDSALYLCASTVEWGGKYGYTFGSGTRLTVV.

The chain carries TRBV7-9 and TRBJ2-3; TRBD2 matches 9 bases. Germline V CDR1 and CDR2: SEHNR, FQNEAQ (reference sequence). The CDR3 has 14 amino acids. V trimming: 3 bases; J trimming: 4 bases; junction bases outside the gene matches: 2. CDR3 in amino acids: CASSLGTSPDTQYF. In DNA, the CDR3 is TGTGCCAGCAGCTTGGGGACTAGCCCAGATACGCAGTATTTT.

This clonotype appeared many times. The rearrangement uses TRBV5-8 and TRBJ1-3; TRBD1 agrees at 8 bases. Losses at the gene ends were 3 bases for V and 3 bases for J; bases not matched to a gene: 5. Germline CDR1 is SGHTS and CDR2 is YDEGEE. There are 15 residues in the CDR3. The CDR3 spells CASSSTTGGGNTIYF. In DNA form, the CDR3 reads TGTGCCAGCAGCTCGACCACAGGGGGTGGAAACACCATATATTTT.

This clonotype was found once. Relative to the germline gene, one junction end is altered; a read error may explain this. This chain connects TRBV5-8 to TRBJ1-1; perhaps TRBD1 as D (5 bases). The length of the CDR3 is 15 residues. Germline V gives CDR1 SGHTS, CDR2 YDEGEE. The CDR3 bases are TGCGCCAGCAGCCAAGATCCGGGACTGAACACTGAAGCTTTCTTT. Translating gives CASSQDPGLNTEAFF. Full variable domain (missing parts from reference TRBV5-8 and TRBJ1-1): EAGVTQSPTHLIKTRGQQATLRCSPISGHTSVYWYQQALGLGLQFLLWYDEGEERNRGNFPPRFSGRQFPNYSSELNVNALELEDSALYLCASSQDPGLNTEAFFGQGTRLTVV.

Comment on this clonotype: The junction does not match germline at one end; this may be a read error. This chain connects TRBV5-1 to TRBJ2-7, with 7 bases that match TRBD1. Germline assignment: CDR1 SGHRS and CDR2 YFSETQ. This CDR3 is built from 14 residues. As DNA, the CDR3 is TGCGCCAGCAGCTCCGGACCAGGGGGTGGGGAGCGGTACTTC. This sequence encodes CASSSGPGGGERYF.

The chain uses TRBV20-1 and TRBJ1-5; D call uncertain. Germline lookup yields CDR1 DFQATT and CDR2 SNEGSKA (reference sequence). The CDR3 covers 16 residues. With 4 bases removed from V and 7 bases from J, the gap between germline ends came to 23 bases. CDR3 sequence (DNA): TGCAGTGCTAAGACGGGAGGACCCTACAATGAGCAGCCCCAGCATTTT. Its translation is CSAKTGGPYNEQPQHF.

The table lists this clonotype with a few counts. This chain connects TRBV7-2 to TRBJ2-7; D tentatively fits TRBD1 or TRBD2 (5 bases each). The CDR3 covers 15 residues. The germline V and J ends were trimmed by 3 bases and 4 bases, with 16 bases remaining between them. In germline, CDR1 is SGHTA, CDR2 FQGNSA. The CDR3 spells CASSFYWGGGYEQYF. In DNA form, the CDR3 reads TGTGCCAGCAGCTTTTATTGGGGCGGCGGGTACGAGCAGTACTTC.

V and J are TRBV7-9 and TRBJ2-7; 8 nucleotides align to TRBD1. The CDR3 extends over 16 amino acids. V lost 3 bases to trimming and J lost 2 bases; unmatched junction nucleotides: 9. Germline V CDR1 and CDR2: SEHNR, FQNEAQ (reference sequence). CDR3 sequence: CASSFRDRSSTYEQYF. The CDR3 DNA follows: TGTGCCAGCAGCTTTAGGGACAGGTCTTCCACCTACGAGCAGTACTTC.

This rearrangement joins TRBV5-1 to TRBJ2-1; D gene uncertain. This CDR3 is built from 15 residues. Germline loops: CDR1 SGHRS, CDR2 YFSETQ. V was clipped by 0 bases and J by 12 bases, with 19 bases between them. This CDR3 reads CASSLGVGSTDTQFF. CDR3 coding DNA: TGCGCCAGCAGCTTGGGAGTGGGGTCCACAGATACGCAGTTCTTC. The entire variable domain, with the rest obtained from reference TRBV5-1 and TRBJ2-1, is as follows: KAGVTQTPRYLIKTRGQQVTLSCSPISGHRSVSWYQQTPGQGLQFLFEYFSETQRNKGNFPGRFSGRQFSNSRSEMNVSTLELGDSALYLCASSLGVGSTDTQFFGPGTRLTVL.

A word on this clonotype: Since the CDR3 does not end with the conserved phenylalanine or tryptophan, this likely comes from a read error. The chain couples TRBV10-3 to TRBJ2-5; 9 positions agree with TRBD2. V lost 6 bases, J lost 1 base, and 6 bases stayed unmatched. This CDR3 has 15 amino acids. Germline assignment: CDR1 ENHRY and CDR2 SYGVKD. DNA for the CDR3: TGTGCCATCAGGCCGACTAGCGGAGGCCAAGAGACCCAGTACCTC. This encodes CAIRPTSGGQETQYL.

In this sample, this clonotype turned up a few times. The chain recombines TRBV7-3 with TRBJ1-6; D remains unclear. Trimming took off 5 bases at V and 14 bases at J, with 16 bases between the two ends. Germline values: CDR1 SGHTA, CDR2 FQGTGA. This CDR3 has 13 amino acids. CDR3 coding DNA: TGTGCCAGCAGCGGACCGACTGCCTTTTCCCTCCACTTT. It codes for CASSGPTAFSLHF.